One and the same sample provided the 30 T cell receptor beta chains below, sequenced in a study of blood T cell repertoires in COVID-19. Using immunoSEQ multiplex PCR, the repertoire was profiled, and TCRdb retains in-frame clones only, with some absent. Of some 210,000 clones listed, about 76% are singletons. The source material was PBMCs or T cells enriched from blood (not recorded which). These receptor sequences come from a woman aged 45-60 years with acute COVID-19.

The DNA of the CDR3 is TGCGCCAGCAGCCCCTCGAGGGAGACCCAGTACTTC. Its translation is CASSPSRETQYF. This chain uses TRBV5-1 with TRBJ2-5; no clear D. Trimming took off 4 bases at V and 5 bases at J, with 9 bases between the two ends. Germline V gives CDR1 SGHRS, CDR2 YFSETQ. CDR3 length: 12 amino acids.

The chain couples TRBV28 to TRBJ2-7; TRBD1 matches at 7 bases. The V segment lost 6 bases and the J segment 4 bases; nucleotides outside the gene matches: 12. Per germline, CDR1 MDHEN and CDR2 SYDVKM. The CDR3 has 15 amino acids. CDR3 region: CASREQGSGRYEQYF. The CDR3 DNA reads TGTGCCAGCAGGGAACAGGGGAGTGGACGGTACGAGCAGTACTTC.

This chain joins TRBV6-2 or TRBV6-3 and TRBJ1-5; the match to TRBD1 covers 7 bases. CDR3 length equals 19 residues. The germline CDR1 and CDR2 sequences are MNHEY and SVGEGT. Germline trimming cut 0 bases from V and 9 bases from J; bases unmatched to any gene: 20. CDR3 in DNA: TGTGCCAGCAGTTACTCACTCAGGGGGAGCACAGATGCTAGGGGGCCCCAGCATTTT. It specifies CASSYSLRGSTDARGPQHF.

This chain links TRBV7-9 with TRBJ2-5; D might be TRBD1 (5 bases). Germline assignment: CDR1 SEHNR and CDR2 FQNEAQ (reference sequence). Trimming took off 3 bases at V and 5 bases at J, with 13 bases between the two ends. The CDR3 sequence is 14 residues long. The CDR3 is CASSFQGVGETQYF. CDR3 DNA sequence: TGTGCCAGCAGCTTCCAAGGGGTGGGCGAGACCCAGTACTTC.

This chain joins TRBV11-3 and TRBJ2-7; possibly TRBD2 for D (5 bases). This CDR3 spans 15 amino acids. Per germline, CDR1 SGHNT and CDR2 YENEEA. V lost 0 bases and J lost 3, with 12 bases in between. The CDR3 sequence is CASSLDAGEIYEQYF. The CDR3 DNA reads as TGTGCCAGCAGCTTAGATGCGGGCGAAATCTACGAGCAGTACTTC.

This clone was seen just once. The CDR3 DNA sequence: TGTGCCAGCAGCTCCTCATGGGTTGGGGTGGGGCACGAGCAGTACTTC. It codes for CASSSSWVGVGHEQYF. The rearrangement links TRBV9 to TRBJ2-7; possible D gene TRBD1, 5 bases. Germline loops: CDR1 SGDLS, CDR2 YYNGEE. V dropped 4 bases and J dropped 5 bases, with 22 bases sitting between them. The CDR3 covers 16 residues.

CDR3 amino acids: CASSPSLGEQYF. The CDR3 nucleotides read TGTGCCAGCTCACCTAGTCTAGGCGAGCAGTACTTC. V and J are TRBV18 and TRBJ2-7; D call uncertain. CDR3 length: 12 residues. Per germline, CDR1 KGHSH and CDR2 LQKENI. The ends were cut back, 3 bases at V and 6 bases at J, with 9 bases in the middle.

This chain joins TRBV11-2 and TRBJ2-7; 15 positions match TRBD2. J gave up 7 bases and V 6 bases, and 13 bases lay outside the gene matches. CDR1 and CDR2 from the germline V gene are SGHAT and FQNNGV. This CDR3 is built from 17 residues. Written as DNA, the CDR3 is TGTGCCAGCAGAGCCGGACTAGCGGGAGGGCCTGGCGCAGAGCAGTACTTC. It specifies CASRAGLAGGPGAEQYF.

The V call is TRBV2, the J call TRBJ1-1, with D perhaps matching TRBD1 (6 bases). This CDR3 is built from 17 residues. The V end was cut by 4 bases, the J end by 4 bases, with 22 bases between. Germline CDR1 and CDR2: SNHLY and FYNNEI. The CDR3 DNA sequence: TGTGCCAGCAGTGGTCCCGAGAACAGGGCCCTGTCCACTGAAGCTTTCTTT. Translating gives CASSGPENRALSTEAFF.

For the CDR3, the DNA is TGTGCCAGCAGTGACCGACGCTCTATCAGGGGGAACTATGGCTACACCTTC. Translation: CASSDRRSIRGNYGYTF. The gene calls are TRBV6-1 and TRBJ1-2; 7 bases fit TRBD1. The V segment lost 3 bases and the J segment 2 bases; nucleotides outside the gene matches: 12. CDR1 and CDR2 (germline): MNHNS, SASEGT. The CDR3 is 17 amino acids.

The chain couples TRBV7-3 to TRBJ2-3; tentatively, D is TRBD1 (5 bases). CDR3 size: 13 residues. The V and J ends lost 4 bases and 4 bases respectively, with 9 bases between them. Germline V gene sequence: CDR1 SGHTA, CDR2 FQGTGA. CDR3 amino acids: CASSSGKADTQYF. CDR3 DNA: TGTGCCAGCAGCTCAGGGAAGGCAGATACGCAGTATTTT.

This clone was counted once. Different DNA sequences within this sample yield the same CDR3. The rearrangement uses TRBV18 and TRBJ1-4, with 10 positions matching TRBD1. Germline-derived CDR1 and CDR2 are KGHSH and LQKENI. The CDR3 runs to 14 residues. J gave up 7 bases and V 3 bases, and 2 bases lay outside the gene matches. The CDR3 DNA is TGTGCCAGCTCACCTGACAGGGGGCGTGAAAAACTGTTTTTT. It codes for CASSPDRGREKLFF. Together with reference TRBV18 and TRBJ1-4, the CDR3 gives the full variable domain: NAGVMQNPRHLVRRRGQEARLRCSPMKGHSHVYWYRQLPEEGLKFMVYLQKENIIDESGMPKERFSAEFPKEGPSILRIQQVVRGDSAAYFCASSPDRGREKLFFGSGTQLSVL.

The chain uses TRBV27 and TRBJ2-4, with D hard to call. Germline values: CDR1 MNHEY, CDR2 SMNVEV (reference sequence). The CDR3 is made up of 13 amino acids. V lost 5 bases to trimming and J lost 0 bases, with 5 bases between them. CDR3 coding DNA: TGTGCCAGCAGTCCTATAGCCAAAAACATTCAGTACTTC. Its protein product is CASSPIAKNIQYF.

V and J are TRBV21-1 and TRBJ1-1; TRBD1, as called in the table, went unchecked against the DNA. TRBV21-1 is labeled a pseudogene. The length of the CDR3 is 15 residues. This chain's CDR3 is CASSARDRGRTEAFF. The CDR3 bases are TGTGCCAGCAGCGCGCGTGACAGGGGGCGGACTGAAGCTTTCTTT.

The chain couples TRBV5-1 to TRBJ2-5, with D perhaps TRBD1 (5 bases). V was clipped by 6 bases and J by 1 base, with 22 bases between them. The CDR3 is 17 residues long. Germline V CDR1 and CDR2: SGHRS, YFSETQ. CDR3 in DNA: TGCGCCAGCATTACAGGACAAATTGTCGGTCCCCAAGAGACCCAGTACTTC. Amino acids: CASITGQIVGPQETQYF.

J is TRBJ2-5 and V is TRBV6-1, with TRBD2 as a possible D gene (5 bases). The CDR3 loop spans 15 amino acids. Germline-derived CDR1 and CDR2 are MNHNS and SASEGT. Trimming left V 1 base short and J 4 bases short, with 13 bases between. CDR3 coding DNA: TGTGCCAGCAGTGAAGGTCCGGGATTAGGAGAGACCCAGTACTTC. This translates into CASSEGPGLGETQYF.

The chain combines TRBV29-1 with TRBJ2-2, with 7 nucleotides matching TRBD2. Germline V CDR1 and CDR2: SQVTM, ANQGSEA. The V gene end was trimmed by 5 bases and the J gene end by 6 bases; junction bases not matched to a gene: 3. The CDR3 loop spans 12 amino acids. The CDR3 nucleotides are TGCAGCGTTCGGGGGGAGGCCGGGGAGCTGTTTTTT. Translated: CSVRGEAGELFF.

V and J are TRBV3-1 (or the pseudogene TRBV3-2) and TRBJ1-4; 10 nucleotides agree with TRBD1. The CDR3 has 15 amino acids. Germline-derived CDR1 and CDR2 are LGHDT and YNNKEL (reference sequence). With V trimmed by 5 bases and J by 10 bases, 10 bases remained unmatched. CDR3 in DNA: TGTGCCAGCAGCGTACCCGGGACAGGGGTAGGAAAACTGTTTTTT. The encoded protein is CASSVPGTGVGKLFF.

V usage is TRBV29-1 and J usage is TRBJ2-5, with 7 positions matching TRBD1. This CDR3 region has 14 residues. The ends lost 6 bases at V and 4 bases at J; junction bases unmatched: 11. Germline V lookup: CDR1 SQVTM, CDR2 ANQGSEA. The CDR3 protein is CSVDWDSAGETQYF. CDR3 sequence (DNA): TGCAGCGTGGATTGGGACAGTGCCGGAGAGACCCAGTACTTC.

CDR3 sequence: CASSPMWEGGSTDTQYF. CDR3 nucleotide sequence: TGTGCCAGCAGCCCGATGTGGGAGGGGGGCAGCACAGATACGCAGTATTTT. The chain couples TRBV11-2 to TRBJ2-3; a possible D gene is TRBD2 (7 bases). This CDR3 is 17 amino acids long. Looked up from germline, CDR1 is SGHAT and CDR2 is FQNNGV. V lost 5 bases and J lost 0, with 18 bases in between.

The chain links TRBV7-2 to TRBJ2-3; 10 nucleotides line up with TRBD1. This CDR3 contains 16 residues. V lost 1 base and J lost 1; bases outside the gene matches: 2. Germline V gene data show CDR1 as SGHTA and CDR2 as FQGNSA. CDR3 sequence reads: CASSLGGTGGTDTQYF. CDR3 nucleotide sequence: TGTGCCAGCAGCTTAGGAGGGACAGGGGGCACAGATACGCAGTATTTT.

This chain connects TRBV7-2 to TRBJ2-7; 8 bases line up with TRBD2. Germline CDR1 is SGHTA and CDR2 is FQGNSA. The CDR3 is 13 residues long. Germline trimming cut 6 bases from V and 1 base from J; bases unmatched to any gene: 2. CDR3 coding DNA: TGTGCCAGCAGACTAGCGGCTTCCTACGAGCAGTACTTC. Protein sequence: CASRLAASYEQYF.

There are a few counts of this clone. The V and J genes are TRBV27 and TRBJ2-2, with D possibly being TRBD1 (6 bases). With 5 bases removed from V and 5 bases from J, the gap between germline ends came to 15 bases. This CDR3 is built from 15 residues. Germline CDR1 is MNHEY and CDR2 is SMNVEV (reference sequence). In nucleotides, the CDR3 is TGTGCCAGCAGTCCACCACAGGGCTGGACCGGGGAGCTGTTTTTT. Its translation is CASSPPQGWTGELFF.

The chain has TRBV7-2 and TRBJ2-1; 7 nucleotides agree with TRBD1. The CDR3 is 18 amino acids. Germline CDR1 and CDR2: SGHTA and FQGNSA. J gave up 0 bases and V 0 bases, and 8 bases lay outside the gene matches. The CDR3 DNA reads as TGTGCCAGCAGCTTAGCCGTCTTACAGGGGAGCTCCTACAATGAGCAGTTCTTC. Translating gives CASSLAVLQGSSYNEQFF.

The CDR3 DNA reads TGTGCCAGCAGTTGGGCCCGGGACACCCAGCCCCAGCATTTT. Translated, it gives CASSWARDTQPQHF. The rearrangement uses TRBV6-5 and TRBJ1-5, with D perhaps matching TRBD1 (6 bases). The germline V gene has CDR1 MNHEY and CDR2 SVGAGI. The CDR3 has 14 amino acids. Deletions cut 4 bases from V and 7 bases from J, with 14 bases between.

V gene TRBV6-2 or TRBV6-3 combines with J gene TRBJ2-2; D is perhaps TRBD1 (6 bases). CDR1 and CDR2 (germline): MNHEY, SVGEGT. The CDR3 covers 15 residues. V was pared by 3 bases and J by 3 bases, with 11 bases between. Here the CDR3 reads CASSYWGPDTGELFF. CDR3 in DNA: TGTGCCAGCAGTTATTGGGGGCCGGACACCGGGGAGCTGTTTTTT.

The V call is TRBV7-2, the J call TRBJ2-4; D possibly corresponds to TRBD2 (5 bases). CDR3 length: 13 amino acids. Germline CDR1 SGHTA, CDR2 FQGNSA. Trimming removed 5 bases from V and 3 bases from J, with 8 bases in between. The CDR3 protein is CASSGLYKNIQYF. As DNA, the CDR3 is TGTGCCAGCAGCGGACTTTACAAAAACATTCAGTACTTC.

The J gene is TRBJ2-7, the V gene TRBV6-2 or TRBV6-3; weak D call: TRBD1 (5 bases). The CDR3 is made up of 17 amino acids. Between the trimmed V and J ends, which lost 5 bases and 2 bases, there was a span of 22 bases. In germline, CDR1 is MNHEY, CDR2 SVGEGT. CDR3 coding DNA: TGTGCCAGCAGTCGGTACCGACAGTCGGTGGGCACCTACGAGCAGTACTTC. It encodes CASSRYRQSVGTYEQYF.

The chain is built from TRBV10-3 and TRBJ1-5, with a possible D match to TRBD1 (6 bases). This CDR3 contains 16 residues. Germline loops: CDR1 ENHRY, CDR2 SYGVKD. The germline V and J ends were trimmed by 0 bases and 5 bases, with 14 bases remaining between them. In DNA, the CDR3 is TGTGCCATCAGTGAGTCCCGGCAGGGGAACGATCAGCCCCAGCATTTT. It translates to CAISESRQGNDQPQHF.

The chain combines TRBV14 with TRBJ2-5; 10 bases are a match to TRBD2. The CDR3 is 14 amino acids. V dropped 3 bases and J dropped 5; count of bases not matched to a gene: 3. Germline V gives CDR1 SGHDN, CDR2 FVKESK. The chain's CDR3 is CASSHGSGRETQYF. In DNA, the CDR3 is TGTGCCAGCAGCCATGGTAGCGGGAGGGAGACCCAGTACTTC.